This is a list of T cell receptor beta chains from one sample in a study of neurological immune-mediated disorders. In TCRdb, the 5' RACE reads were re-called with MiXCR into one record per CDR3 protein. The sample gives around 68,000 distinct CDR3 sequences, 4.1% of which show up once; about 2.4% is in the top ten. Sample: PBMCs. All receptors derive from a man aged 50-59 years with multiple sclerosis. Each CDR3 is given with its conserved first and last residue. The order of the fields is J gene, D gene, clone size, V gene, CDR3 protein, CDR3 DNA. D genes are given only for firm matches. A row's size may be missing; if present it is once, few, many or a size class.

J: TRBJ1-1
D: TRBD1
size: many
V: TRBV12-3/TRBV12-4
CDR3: CASRTTGEGRAFF
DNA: TGTGCCAGCAGGACAACAGGGGAGGGTCGAGCTTTCTTT

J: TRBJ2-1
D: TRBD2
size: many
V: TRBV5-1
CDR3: CASSRGEIYNEQFF
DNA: TGCGCCAGCAGTCGGGGGGAGATTTACAATGAGCAGTTCTTC

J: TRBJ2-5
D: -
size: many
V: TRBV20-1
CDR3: CSAGKARGQLETQYF
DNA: TGCAGTGCTGGGAAGGCCCGGGGGCAACTAGAGACCCAGTACTTC

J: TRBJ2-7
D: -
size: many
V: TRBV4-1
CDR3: CASSQDFGGWTGQYF
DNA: TGCGCCAGCAGCCAAGATTTCGGGGGCTGGACGGGGCAGTACTTC

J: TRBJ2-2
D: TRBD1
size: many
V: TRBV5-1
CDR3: CASSPETGGTGELFF
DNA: TGCGCCAGCAGCCCAGAGACAGGGGGAACCGGGGAGCTGTTTTTT

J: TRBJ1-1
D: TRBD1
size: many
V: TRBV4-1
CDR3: CASSQSRQGRTEAFF
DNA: TGCGCCAGCAGCCAAAGCCGACAGGGAAGGACTGAAGCTTTCTTT

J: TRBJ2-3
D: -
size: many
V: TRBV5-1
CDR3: CASSDGTPTDTQYF
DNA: TGCGCCAGCAGCGACGGGACACCTACAGATACGCAGTATTTT

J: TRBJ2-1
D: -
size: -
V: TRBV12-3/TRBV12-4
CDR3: CASSLYGISNEQFF
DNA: TGTGCCAGCAGTTTATACGGAATCTCGAATGAGCAGTTCTTC

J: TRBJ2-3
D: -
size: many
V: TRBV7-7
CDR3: CASSLAHPSDTQYF
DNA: TGTGCTAGCAGCTTAGCCCACCCATCAGATACGCAGTATTTT

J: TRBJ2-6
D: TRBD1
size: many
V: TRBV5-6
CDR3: CASSLGPQGAGANVLTF
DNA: TGTGCCAGCAGCTTGGGACCACAGGGGGCGGGGGCCAACGTCCTGACTTTC

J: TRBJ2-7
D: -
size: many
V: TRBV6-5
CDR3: CASSSLTVSEQYF
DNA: TGTGCCAGCAGCTCCTTGACAGTCTCAGAGCAGTACTTC